Included here is one T cell receptor beta chain sequence, with context. The target antigen is unknown. The data were produced by immunoSEQ multiplex PCR, yet TCRdb's version contains in-frame clones alone and is incomplete. Among roughly 40,000 clones, about 87% were seen once, and the ten largest hold 3% to 4.5%. The record originates from a study of T cells in localized non-small cell lung cancer. Germline loops: CDR1 LNHNV, CDR2 YYDKDF (reference sequence). The CDR3 has 15 residues. V lost 1 base and J 5 bases, leaving 14 bases between the germline ends. Study-wide results and caveats: There were a median roughly 60 of the top 100 tumor clones appearing in adjacent lung. There was higher T cell clonality in uninvolved adjacent lung than in tumor, and it was highest there. Among blood samples, higher T cell density accompanied longer overall survival. Because only a single region of the tumor was sequenced, heterogeneity remains possible.

The origin of this receptor is a man aged 18-55 years with stage I lung adenocarcinoma. Sequencing was performed on peripheral blood, taken before any cancer treatment. The J gene is TRBJ2-5, the V gene TRBV15; perhaps TRBD2 as D (7 bases). The CDR3 region is CATSRARGAGETQYF. The CDR3 DNA reads as TGTGCCACCAGCAGAGCCCGGGGGGCCGGTGAGACCCAGTACTTC. Full variable domain (outside the CDR3, taken from reference TRBV15 and TRBJ2-5): DAMVIQNPRYQVTQFGKPVTLSCSQTLNHNVMYWYQQKSSQAPKLLFHYYDKDFNNEADTPDNFQSRRPNTSFCFLDIRSPGLGDTAMYLCATSRARGAGETQYFGPGTRLLVL.